Below, 8 T cell receptor beta chains from the same sample are listed, as sequenced in a study of patients and donors after allogeneic stem cell transplantation. TCRdb re-called the RT-PCR reads through MiXCR, storing one row per CDR3 protein. This sample has about 400,000 distinct CDR3 sequences, with 16% found just once. Input material: blood, either unsorted or a sorted T cell fraction (not recorded which). The receptors derive from a human donor who was either an allogeneic HSCT recipient or a stem cell or donor lymphocyte infusion donor (not recorded which). It is not recorded whose cells these are; they may come from a transplant donor.

J is TRBJ2-7 and V is TRBV10-3; 9 bases agree with TRBD1. Germline CDR1 and CDR2: ENHRY and SYGVKD. This CDR3 is built from 14 residues. The CDR3 region has the DNA TGTGCATCTTTGGGAGGGACAGGGTCCTACGAGCAGTACTTC. It is translated as CASLGGTGSYEQYF.

V is TRBV5-5 and J is TRBJ1-4; 9 positions match TRBD1. V shed 4 bases and J 10 bases; nucleotides not matched to a gene: 8. Germline V gene lookup returns CDR1 SGHKS and CDR2 YYEKEE (reference sequence). The CDR3 has 14 amino acids. As DNA, the CDR3 is TGTGCCAGCAGCCCCCGGGACAGGGTAGTAAAACTGTTTTTT. Encoded protein: CASSPRDRVVKLFF.

At least ten counts were recorded for this clonotype. The V gene is TRBV7-8, the J gene TRBJ2-2, with 14 bases lining up with TRBD2. The CDR3 is 18 amino acids. Germline assignment: CDR1 SGHVS and CDR2 FQNEAQ. V trimming: 5 bases; J trimming: 7 bases; junction bases outside the gene matches: 12. CDR3 sequence: CASSHRLAGGPSGGELFF. Written as DNA, the CDR3 is TGTGCCAGCAGCCACCGACTAGCGGGAGGGCCCTCGGGCGGGGAGCTGTTTTTT.

V gene TRBV7-9 combines with J gene TRBJ2-5; 7 bases are a match to TRBD1. This CDR3 is 15 amino acids long. V shed 4 bases and J 3 bases; nucleotides not matched to a gene: 8. CDR1 is SEHNR and CDR2 is FQNEAQ in the germline V gene (reference sequence). The CDR3 sequence: CASSSHRGWEETQYF. DNA of the CDR3: TGTGCCAGCAGCTCACACAGGGGATGGGAAGAGACCCAGTACTTC.

V and J are TRBV27 and TRBJ2-7, with D hard to call. This CDR3 comprises 14 residues. The ends were cut back, 7 bases at V and 2 bases at J, with 15 bases in the middle. The germline CDR1 and CDR2 sequences are MNHEY and SMNVEV (reference sequence). The DNA for the CDR3 is TGTGCCAGCAAGGCCCCAGGCGGCGCCTACGAGCAGTACTTC. Its protein product is CASKAPGGAYEQYF.

The V call is TRBV6-2 or TRBV6-3, the J call TRBJ2-7; TRBD2 agrees at 10 bases. The CDR3 covers 15 residues. V lost 6 bases to trimming and J lost 3 bases; unmatched junction nucleotides: 8. From germline, CDR1 is MNHEY and CDR2 SVGEGT. The CDR3 loop reads CASSIPGLAVYEQYF. DNA of the CDR3: TGTGCCAGCAGCATACCCGGACTAGCGGTCTACGAGCAGTACTTC.

The gene calls are TRBV10-3 and TRBJ1-1, with a weak D call TRBD1 (5 bases). The CDR3 loop spans 17 amino acids. V lost 0 bases and J 4 bases, leaving 18 bases between the germline ends. Germline-derived CDR1 and CDR2 are ENHRY and SYGVKD. The CDR3 is CAISESSGFRAGTEAFF. The CDR3, as DNA: TGTGCCATCAGTGAGTCGAGCGGGTTCAGGGCGGGCACTGAAGCTTTCTTT.

This clonotype was found a few times. This chain joins TRBV7-2 and TRBJ2-5, with unresolved D. Germline lookup yields CDR1 SGHTA and CDR2 FQGNSA. The CDR3 loop spans 14 amino acids. Deletions cut 5 bases from V and 0 bases from J, with 10 bases between. The CDR3 loop reads CASSMHQYQETQYF. The CDR3 DNA is TGTGCCAGCAGCATGCATCAGTACCAAGAGACCCAGTACTTC.